The sequence of this T cell receptor beta chain was determined in a study of T cell changes during pregnancy in multiple sclerosis. The assay was immunoSEQ multiplex PCR, and TCRdb's table has in-frame clones only and misses some. Here the sample spans more than 70,000 clones, 80% to 95% being singletons. This CDR3 has 12 amino acids. Germline values: CDR1 KGHSH, CDR2 LQKENI. With 5 bases removed from V and 4 bases from J, the gap between germline ends came to 9 bases. This clone was found once. The gene calls are TRBV18 and TRBJ2-7; D is ambiguous. The origin of this receptor is a female donor with multiple sclerosis, enrolled in a pregnancy study. The sample was peripheral blood, taken before pregnancy. The CDR3 DNA reads as TGTGCCAGCTCAATCATCCAGTACGAGCAGTACTTC. Its translation: CASSIIQYEQYF.